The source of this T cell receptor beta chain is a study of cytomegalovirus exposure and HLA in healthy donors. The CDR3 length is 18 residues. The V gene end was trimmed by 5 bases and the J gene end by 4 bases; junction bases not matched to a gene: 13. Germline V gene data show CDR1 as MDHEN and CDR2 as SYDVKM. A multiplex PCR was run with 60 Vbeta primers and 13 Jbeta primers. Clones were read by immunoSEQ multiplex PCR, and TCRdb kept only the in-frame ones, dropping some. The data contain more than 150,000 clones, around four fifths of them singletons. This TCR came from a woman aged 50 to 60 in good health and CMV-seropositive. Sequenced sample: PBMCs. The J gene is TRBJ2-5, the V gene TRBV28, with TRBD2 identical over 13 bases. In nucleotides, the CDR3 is TGTGCCAGCAGTCCGATCCTTACTAGCGGGGGGGCTAGAGAGACCCAGTACTTC. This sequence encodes CASSPILTSGGARETQYF.